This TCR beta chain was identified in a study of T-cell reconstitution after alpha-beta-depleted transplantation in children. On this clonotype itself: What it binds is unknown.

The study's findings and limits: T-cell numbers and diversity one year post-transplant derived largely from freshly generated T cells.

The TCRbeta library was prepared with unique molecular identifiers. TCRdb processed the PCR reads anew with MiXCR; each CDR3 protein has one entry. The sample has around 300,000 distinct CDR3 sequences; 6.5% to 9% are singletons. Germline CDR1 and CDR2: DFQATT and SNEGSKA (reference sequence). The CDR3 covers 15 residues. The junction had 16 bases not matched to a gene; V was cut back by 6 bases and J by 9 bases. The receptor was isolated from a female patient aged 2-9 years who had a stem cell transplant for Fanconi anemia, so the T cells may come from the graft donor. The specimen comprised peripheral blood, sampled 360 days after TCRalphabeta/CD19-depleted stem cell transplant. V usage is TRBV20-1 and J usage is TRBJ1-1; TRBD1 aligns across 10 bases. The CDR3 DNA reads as TGCAGTGCGGCTCACCCCCGGGACAGGGGTTCTAAAGCTTTCTTT. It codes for CSAAHPRDRGSKAFF.